These 10 T cell receptor beta chains originate from one sample sequenced in a study of blood T cell repertoires in COVID-19. The method was immunoSEQ multiplex PCR; TCRdb's version includes in-frame clones alone and lacks a portion of them. The sample lists hundreds of thousands of clones, less than 90% occurring once. What was sequenced was peripheral blood. These receptors came from a human donor in a cohort sampled during active COVID-19.

The chain joins TRBV19 to TRBJ2-7; 8 nucleotides align to TRBD2. Looked up from germline, CDR1 is LNHDA and CDR2 is SQIVND (reference sequence). The trim removed 5 bases at V and 2 bases at J, leaving 8 bases unmatched. The CDR3 has 15 residues. For the CDR3, the DNA is TGTGCCAGTAGTGCCCAAGCGGGAGATCCCTACGAGCAGTACTTC. Translated: CASSAQAGDPYEQYF.

CDR3 DNA: TGTGCCAGCGTCCTTGGGGGCAGCGGGAGGATAGCAGATACGCAGTATTTT. This gives the protein CASVLGGSGRIADTQYF. This chain joins TRBV2 and TRBJ2-3; 9 nucleotides agree with TRBD2. The CDR3 consists of 17 residues. The V gene end was trimmed by 8 bases and the J gene end by 4 bases; junction bases not matched to a gene: 16. Germline values: CDR1 SNHLY, CDR2 FYNNEI.

This chain links TRBV21-1 with TRBJ1-5; the listed D gene, TRBD1, was not tested against the DNA. TRBV21-1 represents a pseudogene. The CDR3 covers 16 residues. This chain's CDR3 is CASSKKGTALNQPQHF. CDR3 sequence (DNA): TGTGCCAGCAGCAAGAAGGGGACAGCCCTCAATCAGCCCCAGCATTTT.

The V gene is TRBV11-3, the J gene TRBJ2-1; 7 bases line up with TRBD1. Per the germline V gene, CDR1 is SGHNT and CDR2 is YENEEA. This CDR3 has 16 residues. Trimming took 4 bases from V and 5 from J; bases not matched to a gene: 11. The CDR3 DNA reads TGTGCCAGCAGCTCGGCAGGGGGACGAGACCACAATGAGCAGTTCTTC. It encodes CASSSAGGRDHNEQFF.

Regarding this clone: Germline and junction disagree at one end, which may indicate a read error. The rearrangement uses TRBV3-1 (or the pseudogene TRBV3-2) and TRBJ2-7, with 9 bases matching TRBD2. Germline V CDR1 and CDR2: LGHDT, YNNKEL (reference sequence). The CDR3 sequence is 14 residues long. The DNA of the CDR3 is TGTGCCAGCAGCTACGGGCGGGAGGGCCGCGTTCGGAACTTC. Its translation is CASSYGREGRVRNF.

The chain is built from TRBV7-8 and TRBJ1-4, with 7 bases fitting TRBD1. The V segment lost 7 bases and the J segment 4 bases; nucleotides outside the gene matches: 12. CDR3 length: 16 amino acids. Per the germline V gene, CDR1 is SGHVS and CDR2 is FQNEAQ. This chain's CDR3 is CASKRRGPGYNEKLFF. The CDR3, as DNA: TGTGCCAGCAAACGTAGGGGGCCAGGGTATAATGAAAAACTGTTTTTT.

The CDR3 loop reads CASSLSGYGYTF. As DNA, the CDR3 is TGTGCCAGCAGCCTAAGCGGCTATGGCTACACCTTC. The chain recombines TRBV2 with TRBJ1-2; no definite D call. CDR1 SNHLY and CDR2 FYNNEI come from the germline V gene. The CDR3 has 12 amino acids. Deletions cut 6 bases from V and 4 bases from J, with 9 bases between.

V usage is TRBV6-6 and J usage is TRBJ1-6; the match to TRBD1 covers 9 bases. CDR1 is MNHNY, CDR2 SVGAGI, per germline (reference sequence). V trimming: 7 bases; J trimming: 7 bases; junction bases outside the gene matches: 8. The CDR3 extends over 15 amino acids. The CDR3 nucleotides are TGTGCCAGCATCTTAAGGGACAGGGAAAATTCACCCCTCCACTTT. This encodes CASILRDRENSPLHF.

This chain uses TRBV19 with TRBJ1-1; D remains ambiguous. The V end was cut by 4 bases, the J end by 8 bases, with 14 bases between. Germline values: CDR1 LNHDA, CDR2 SQIVND (reference sequence). The CDR3 is 13 amino acids. CDR3 nucleotides: TGTGCCAGTAGTAACGTCCTAATCTTCGAAGCTTTCTTT. Translation gives CASSNVLIFEAFF.

The chain recombines TRBV6-2 or TRBV6-3 with TRBJ2-2, with D unresolved. This CDR3 comprises 14 residues. The V gene lost 4 bases and the J gene lost 4 bases, with 10 bases spanning the gap. Germline values: CDR1 MNHEY, CDR2 SVGEGT. The CDR3 spells CASSWRQTTGELFF. The CDR3 DNA sequence: TGTGCCAGCAGTTGGCGGCAGACCACCGGGGAGCTGTTTTTT.